These 24 T cell receptor beta chains were sequenced from one sample in a study of CD8 T cells in ankylosing spondylitis. TCRdb itself ran the 5' RACE reads through MiXCR, one entry per CDR3 protein. The sample has about 340,000 distinct CDR3 sequences; 20% to 25% are singletons. Material for sequencing was blood, either unsorted or a sorted T cell fraction (not recorded which). Every receptor here comes from a male donor with ankylosing spondylitis or in good health (not recorded which).

In this sample, this clonotype turned up a few times. The chain carries TRBV4-1 and TRBJ1-1, with D perhaps TRBD1 (5 bases). This CDR3 region has 15 residues. Trimming left V 0 bases short and J 3 bases short, with 11 bases between. The V gene's germline CDR1 is MGHRA and CDR2 YSYEKL. CDR3 amino acids: CASSQEGRGDTEAFF. In DNA form, the CDR3 reads TGCGCCAGCAGCCAAGAAGGAAGAGGGGACACTGAAGCTTTCTTT.

This sequence joins TRBV7-9 and TRBJ2-1; D possibly matches TRBD1 or TRBD2 (6 bases each). The V gene lost 5 bases and the J gene lost 0 bases, with 11 bases spanning the gap. This CDR3 comprises 15 residues. CDR1 is SEHNR and CDR2 is FQNEAQ in the germline V gene (reference sequence). The CDR3 is CASSPPGASYNEQFF. The DNA for the CDR3 is TGTGCCAGCAGCCCCCCGGGGGCCTCCTACAATGAGCAGTTCTTC. The entire variable domain, with the rest obtained from reference TRBV7-9 and TRBJ2-1, is as follows: DTGVSQNPRHKITKRGQNVTFRCDPISEHNRLYWYRQTLGQGPEFLTYFQNEAQLEKSRLLSDRFSAERPKGSFSTLEIQRTEQGDSAMYLCASSPPGASYNEQFFGPGTRLTVL.

The CDR3 nucleotides read TGTGCCAGCAGGGCGCCGGCCGGGGAGCTGTTTTTT. Amino acid sequence: CASRAPAGELFF. The chain recombines TRBV2 with TRBJ2-2, with unresolved D. Germline CDR1 is SNHLY and CDR2 is FYNNEI. The CDR3 sequence is 12 residues long. Trimming pared 6 bases from V and 6 bases from J, leaving 8 bases between.

A few counts support this clonotype. The V call is TRBV11-2, the J call TRBJ2-7, with D possibly being TRBD1 (6 bases). This CDR3 is built from 15 residues. V gave up 7 bases and J gave up 3 bases, with 19 bases separating them. Germline lookup yields CDR1 SGHAT and CDR2 FQNNGV. The CDR3 is CASTPGPGAGYEQYF. The CDR3 coding sequence is TGTGCCAGCACCCCGGGTCCAGGGGCGGGCTACGAGCAGTACTTC. Complete variable domain (other parts from reference TRBV11-2 and TRBJ2-7): EAGVAQSPRYKIIEKRQSVAFWCNPISGHATLYWYQQILGQGPKLLIQFQNNGVVDDSQLPKDRFSAERLKGVDSTLKIQPAKLEDSAVYLCASTPGPGAGYEQYFGPGTRLTVT.

The rearrangement uses TRBV7-9 and TRBJ2-7; 9 bases fit TRBD1. Trimming removed 5 bases from V and 1 base from J; junction bases left unmatched: 6. Germline assignment: CDR1 SEHNR and CDR2 FQNEAQ (reference sequence). CDR3 length equals 15 residues. CDR3 sequence: CASSQRDRESYEQYF. The CDR3 bases are TGTGCCAGCAGCCAGAGGGACAGGGAATCCTACGAGCAGTACTTC.

This clonotype was seen only a few times. This sequence joins TRBV12-3 or TRBV12-4 and TRBJ2-2; D not certain. This CDR3 spans 12 amino acids. V was pared by 7 bases and J by 2 bases, with 5 bases between. CDR3 region: CASTKNTGELFF. CDR3 coding DNA: TGTGCCAGCACAAAAAACACCGGGGAGCTGTTTTTT.

The chain is built from TRBV12-3 or TRBV12-4 and TRBJ1-6; 7 bases line up with TRBD1. With 4 bases clipped from V and 7 bases from J, the junction kept 4 bases outside the gene matches. The CDR3 extends over 14 amino acids. The CDR3 DNA reads TGTGCCAGCAGTTACAGGGGTGAGAATTCACCCCTCCACTTT. Amino acids: CASSYRGENSPLHF.

In this sample, this clonotype turned up a few times. This sequence joins TRBV2 and TRBJ2-3; the match to TRBD1 covers 10 bases. Trimming at V came to 4 bases and at J to 3 bases, leaving 10 bases not matched to a gene. Germline CDR1 and CDR2: SNHLY and FYNNEI. The CDR3 has 17 residues. The CDR3 DNA sequence: TGTGCCAGCAGTGGCTATCGGGACAGGGGAACAACAGATACGCAGTATTTT. Encoded protein: CASSGYRDRGTTDTQYF. Using reference TRBV2 and TRBJ2-3 for the parts outside the CDR3, the full variable domain is EPEVTQTPSHQVTQMGQEVILRCVPISNHLYFYWYRQILGQKVEFLVSFYNNEISEKSEIFDDQFSVERPDGSNFTLKIRSTKLEDSAMYFCASSGYRDRGTTDTQYFGPGTRLTVL.

The sample holds a few counts of this clonotype. V is TRBV12-3 or TRBV12-4 and J is TRBJ2-3; D perhaps matches TRBD1 (5 bases). Trimming shortened V by 1 base and J by 1 base, and 15 bases separated the two germline ends. This CDR3 has 17 amino acids. The CDR3 loop is CASSLEGQTTGTDTQYF. DNA for the CDR3: TGTGCCAGCAGTTTAGAGGGGCAAACCACCGGCACAGATACGCAGTATTTT.

This clonotype was seen more than once but under ten times. The rearrangement joins TRBV7-6 to TRBJ2-3; 11 bases agree with TRBD2. Germline CDR1 reads SGHVS; CDR2 reads FNYEAQ. The V and J ends lost 8 bases and 6 bases, in that order; junction bases with no gene match: 10. CDR3 length: 15 residues. The CDR3 reads CASGGSGGAADTQYF. CDR3 DNA sequence: TGTGCCAGCGGGGGTAGCGGGGGGGCAGCGGATACGCAGTATTTT.

This clonotype was observed many times. The V gene is TRBV5-1, the J gene TRBJ2-1; D might be TRBD1 (6 bases). The germline gives CDR1 SGHRS, CDR2 YFSETQ. The germline V and J ends were trimmed by 5 bases and 0 bases, with 12 bases remaining between them. The CDR3 is 15 residues long. CDR3 bases: TGCGCCAGCAGGAATGACAGGAGCTCCTACAATGAGCAGTTCTTC. Translating it yields CASRNDRSSYNEQFF.

This chain uses TRBV4-1 with TRBJ2-1, with D unclear. Germline-derived CDR1 and CDR2 are MGHRA and YSYEKL. The CDR3 length is 17 residues. The V gene lost 3 bases and the J gene lost 0 bases, with 15 bases spanning the gap. The CDR3 coding sequence is TGCGCCAGCAGCCAGGTCCCCCATCCAAGCTCCTACAATGAGCAGTTCTTC. This gives the protein CASSQVPHPSSYNEQFF.

The V gene is TRBV4-1, the J gene TRBJ2-1, with 9 bases lining up with TRBD1. The CDR3 runs to 15 residues. J was trimmed by 5 bases and V by 1 base; bases with no gene match: 3. Per germline, CDR1 MGHRA and CDR2 YSYEKL. CDR3 sequence reads: CASSQGQGGDNEQFF. CDR3 in DNA: TGCGCCAGCAGCCAAGGACAGGGGGGGGACAATGAGCAGTTCTTC.

This chain joins TRBV7-2 and TRBJ2-1, with D unclear. V shed 5 bases and J shed 6 bases, with 11 bases lying between them. Germline V CDR1 and CDR2: SGHTA, FQGNSA. The CDR3 runs to 13 residues. CDR3 in amino acids: CASSPSLSNEQFF. In DNA, the CDR3 is TGTGCCAGCAGCCCCTCACTCAGCAATGAGCAGTTCTTC.

This clonotype was counted a few times. V gene TRBV28 combines with J gene TRBJ2-7; D not resolved. Trimming took off 5 bases at V and 9 bases at J, with 17 bases between the two ends. This CDR3 has 13 residues. Germline lookup yields CDR1 MDHEN and CDR2 SYDVKM. The CDR3, as DNA: TGTGCCAGCAGTCCAGAGGTCGCTGGCGGGCAGTACTTC. Protein product: CASSPEVAGGQYF.

The chain recombines TRBV5-6 with TRBJ2-7; 9 nucleotides line up with TRBD1. The CDR3 contains 13 residues. The germline V gene encodes CDR1 SGHDT and CDR2 YYEEEE. The junction had 3 bases not matched to a gene; V was cut back by 4 bases and J by 4 bases. The CDR3: CASSRGTGYEQYF. As DNA, the CDR3 is TGTGCCAGCAGCAGGGGGACAGGGTACGAGCAGTACTTC.

The gene calls are TRBV20-1 and TRBJ2-3; weak D call: TRBD2 (7 bases). This CDR3 is built from 14 residues. Trimming removed 7 bases from V and 2 bases from J, with 16 bases in between. CDR1 is DFQATT and CDR2 is SNEGSKA in the germline V gene (reference sequence). CDR3 protein: CSVPIGGVTDTQYF. CDR3 coding DNA: TGCAGTGTCCCGATAGGGGGGGTCACAGATACGCAGTATTTT.

There are a few counts of this clonotype. The chain has TRBV20-1 and TRBJ2-7; 8 bases match TRBD1. CDR1 and CDR2 (germline): DFQATT, SNEGSKA (reference sequence). This CDR3 has 15 residues. Trimming removed 0 bases from V and 4 bases from J; junction bases left unmatched: 8. In nucleotides, the CDR3 is TGCAGTGCTAGAGAGGCAGGGGGCAGTGGTTACGAGCAGTACTTC. Translated, it gives CSAREAGGSGYEQYF.

V gene TRBV28 combines with J gene TRBJ1-5; 8 bases are shared with TRBD1. Germline-derived CDR1 and CDR2 are MDHEN and SYDVKM. CDR3 size: 16 residues. V shed 6 bases and J 2 bases; nucleotides not matched to a gene: 9. This CDR3 reads CASSPDRAGGNQPQHF. DNA of the CDR3: TGTGCCAGCAGCCCGGACAGGGCCGGGGGCAATCAGCCCCAGCATTTT.

The chain carries TRBV3-1 and TRBJ2-1; no firm D call. This CDR3 region has 15 residues. V lost 3 bases and J 7 bases, leaving 16 bases between the germline ends. Germline CDR1 reads LGHDT; CDR2 reads YNNKEL (reference sequence). CDR3 loop: CASSHPSGSVNEQFF. The CDR3 nucleotides are TGTGCCAGCAGCCACCCCTCGGGCTCAGTGAATGAGCAGTTCTTC.

This clonotype was found a few times. The chain recombines TRBV7-6 with TRBJ2-2, with 8 bases identical to TRBD2. Trimming took 5 bases from V and 5 from J; bases not matched to a gene: 7. The CDR3 has 15 amino acids. CDR1 and CDR2 (germline): SGHVS, FNYEAQ. Written as DNA, the CDR3 is TGTGCCAGCAGCCCCCGGGGGGGCGGTACCGGGGAGCTGTTTTTT. It translates to CASSPRGGGTGELFF.

The chain joins TRBV20-1 to TRBJ2-1; 11 nucleotides align to TRBD2. The germline gives CDR1 DFQATT, CDR2 SNEGSKA (reference sequence). The CDR3 extends over 14 amino acids. Losses at the gene ends were 6 bases for V and 3 bases for J; bases not matched to a gene: 4. The CDR3 nucleotides read TGCAGTGCGGATACTAGCGGGGGCTACAATGAGCAGTTCTTC. This gives the protein CSADTSGGYNEQFF.

This clonotype was picked up a small number of times. The rearrangement links TRBV4-1 to TRBJ1-4; D remains unclear. Trimming pared 7 bases from V and 7 bases from J, leaving 10 bases between. There are 12 residues in the CDR3. Germline V gives CDR1 MGHRA, CDR2 YSYEKL. CDR3 in DNA: TGCGCCAGCACGGGGTTTGGTGAAAAACTGTTTTTT. Amino acid sequence: CASTGFGEKLFF.

The chain employs TRBV5-6 and TRBJ2-1; TRBD1 matches at 8 bases. This CDR3 spans 15 amino acids. J lost 1 base, V lost 3 bases, and 3 bases had no gene match. CDR1 and CDR2 from the germline V gene are SGHDT and YYEEEE. The CDR3 is CASSWDRFSYNEQFF. The CDR3 DNA reads as TGTGCCAGCAGCTGGGACAGGTTTTCCTACAATGAGCAGTTCTTC. The whole variable domain, remainder taken from reference TRBV5-6 and TRBJ2-1, is DAGVTQSPTHLIKTRGQQVTLRCSPKSGHDTVSWYQQALGQGPQFIFQYYEEEERQRGNFPDRFSGHQFPNYSSELNVNALLLGDSALYLCASSWDRFSYNEQFFGPGTRLTVL.